This record covers a single T cell receptor beta chain. The antigen is undetermined. The junction departs from the called germline gene at one end, perhaps through a read error. This sample is drawn from a study of cytomegalovirus exposure and HLA in healthy donors. The CDR3 is 15 residues long. In germline, CDR1 is MNHEY, CDR2 SMNVEV (reference sequence). Libraries were prepared by immunoSEQ multiplex PCR; TCRdb keeps only in-frame clonotypes and omits some of them. Of about 79,000 clones detected, approximately 93% appear once; the ten largest clones hold approximately 4%. General study findings and limits: The study flagged about 160 TCR beta chains as cytomegalovirus-associated. Later, an analysis found that TCR clusters from the first cohort tended to co-occur in the roughly 120 validation repertoires. Through in vitro validation, three CMV-associated chains were shown to be specific for CMV antigens.

Sequenced: PBMCs. This clonotype originated in a woman between 25 and 40 years old in good health and CMV-seronegative. This chain links TRBV27 with TRBJ1-6; D not certain. The CDR3 DNA reads as TGTGCCGGCAGTCGCGACGGGGTGGGCAATTCACCCCTCCACTTT. Translation gives CAGSRDGVGNSPLHF.